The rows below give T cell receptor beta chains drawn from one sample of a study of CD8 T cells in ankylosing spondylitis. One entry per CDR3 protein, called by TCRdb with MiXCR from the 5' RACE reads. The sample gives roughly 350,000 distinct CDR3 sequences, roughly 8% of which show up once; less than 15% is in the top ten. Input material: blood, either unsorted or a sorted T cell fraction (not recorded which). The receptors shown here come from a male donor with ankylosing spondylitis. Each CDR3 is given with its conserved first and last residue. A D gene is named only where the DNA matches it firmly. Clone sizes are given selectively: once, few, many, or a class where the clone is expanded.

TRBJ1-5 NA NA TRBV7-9 CASSPGVVGPQHF TGTGCCAGCAGCCCGGGGGTCGTCGGGCCCCAGCATTTT
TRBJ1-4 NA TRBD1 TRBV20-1 CSARDTGDEATDEKLFF TGCAGTGCTAGAGATACAGGGGACGAGGCAACTGATGAAAAACTGTTTTTT
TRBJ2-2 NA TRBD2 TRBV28 CASSWTGEGGRGTGELFF TGTGCCAGCAGCTGGACTGGAGAGGGCGGGAGAGGAACCGGGGAGCTGTTTTTT
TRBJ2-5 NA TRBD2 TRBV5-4 CASSLWREGETQYF TGTGCCAGCAGCTTGTGGCGGGAGGGGGAGACCCAGTACTTC
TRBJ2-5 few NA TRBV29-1 CSVDLTLETQYF TGCAGCGTTGATCTGACTCTAGAGACCCAGTACTTC
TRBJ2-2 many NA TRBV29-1 CSVGDSTNTGELFF TGCAGCGTGGGGGACTCAACGAACACCGGGGAGCTGTTTTTT
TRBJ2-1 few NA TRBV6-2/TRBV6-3 CASSPTRGRDEQFF TGTGCCAGCAGCCCTACTCGGGGACGAGATGAGCAGTTCTTC
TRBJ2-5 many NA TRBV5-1 CASSPRRRLQETQYF TGCGCCAGCAGCCCCCGACGACGACTTCAAGAGACCCAGTACTTC
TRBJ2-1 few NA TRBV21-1 CASSKVLNEQFF TGTGCCAGCAGCAAAGTTCTAAATGAGCAGTTCTTC
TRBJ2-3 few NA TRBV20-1 CSASVPAGVSTDTQYF TGCAGTGCTAGTGTCCCGGCAGGGGTTAGCACAGATACGCAGTATTTT
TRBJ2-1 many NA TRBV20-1 CSALGLAGVSSYNEQFF TGCAGTGCCCTGGGGCTAGCAGGCGTCAGCTCCTACAATGAGCAGTTCTTC
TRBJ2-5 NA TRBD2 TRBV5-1 CASSLARTASGEGGETQYF TGCGCCAGCAGCTTGGCCAGGACTGCTAGCGGAGAGGGCGGAGAGACCCAGTACTTC
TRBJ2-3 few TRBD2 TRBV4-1 CASSQGLAEDTQYF TGCGCCAGCAGCCAGGGACTAGCGGAAGATACGCAGTATTTT
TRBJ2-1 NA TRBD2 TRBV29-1 CSVAAGNEQFF TGCAGCGTTGCAGCGGGGAATGAGCAGTTCTTC
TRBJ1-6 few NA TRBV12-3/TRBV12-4 CASMRVLTSPLHF TGTGCCAGCATGCGGGTCCTAACTTCACCCCTCCACTTT
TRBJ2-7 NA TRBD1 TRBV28 CASRKYGTGSHEQYF TGTGCCAGCAGGAAATACGGGACAGGGTCCCACGAGCAGTACTTC
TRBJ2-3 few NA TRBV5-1 CASSSGSTSSTDTQYF TGCGCCAGCAGCTCAGGCAGCACCTCTAGCACAGATACGCAGTATTTT
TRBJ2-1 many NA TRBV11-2 CASSWVVFSYNEQFF TGTGCCAGCAGCTGGGTAGTTTTTTCCTACAATGAGCAGTTCTTC
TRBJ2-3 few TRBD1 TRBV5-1 CASSLVDRSTDTQYF TGCGCCAGCAGCTTGGTGGACAGGAGCACAGATACGCAGTATTTT
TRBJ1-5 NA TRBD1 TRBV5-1 CASSLTGVFNQPQHF TGCGCCAGCAGTCTGACAGGGGTCTTTAATCAGCCCCAGCATTTT
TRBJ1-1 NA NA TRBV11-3 CASSGYPGARAEAFF TGTGCCAGCAGCGGCTACCCGGGGGCCAGGGCTGAAGCTTTCTTT
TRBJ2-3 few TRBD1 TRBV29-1 CSVATGTETSTDTQYF TGCAGCGTTGCAACCGGGACAGAAACTAGCACAGATACGCAGTATTTT
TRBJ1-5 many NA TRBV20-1 CSARIGGNQPQHF TGCAGTGCTAGGATTGGGGGCAATCAGCCCCAGCATTTT
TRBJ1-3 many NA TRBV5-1 CASSSGPSGNTIYF TGCGCCAGCAGCTCGGGACCTAGTGGAAACACCATATATTTT
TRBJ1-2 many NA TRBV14 CASSQTPGRVLHYYGYTF TGTGCCAGCAGCCAGACACCGGGACGGGTCCTCCACTACTATGGCTACACCTTC
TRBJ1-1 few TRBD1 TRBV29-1 CSAGGTANTEAFF TGCAGCGCTGGGGGGACAGCGAACACTGAAGCTTTCTTT
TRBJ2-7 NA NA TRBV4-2 CASSQAGDHEQYF TGTGCCAGCAGCCAAGCTGGCGACCACGAGCAGTACTTC
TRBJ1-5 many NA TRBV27 CASSPGIDSNQPQHF TGTGCCAGCAGCCCTGGGATAGATAGCAATCAGCCCCAGCATTTT
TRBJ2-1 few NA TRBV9 CASSPWTPMGEQFF TGTGCCAGCAGCCCCTGGACTCCGATGGGGGAGCAGTTCTTC
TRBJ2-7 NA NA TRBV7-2 CASHGPREQYF TGTGCCAGCCATGGGCCTCGGGAGCAGTACTTC
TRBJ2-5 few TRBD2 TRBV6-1 CASRVAGVEETQYF TGTGCCAGCAGGGTAGCGGGCGTTGAAGAGACCCAGTACTTC
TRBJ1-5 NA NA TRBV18 CASSPGGPENQPQHF TGTGCCAGCTCACCCGGGGGGCCTGAAAATCAGCCCCAGCATTTT
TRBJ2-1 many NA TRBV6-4 CASSRFRENEQFF TGTGCCAGCAGCCGTTTCCGGGAGAATGAGCAGTTCTTC
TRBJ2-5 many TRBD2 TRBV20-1 CSARGDYSETQYF TGCAGTGCTAGGGGGGACTACTCCGAGACCCAGTACTTC
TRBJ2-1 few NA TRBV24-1 CATSDSAFKQFF TGTGCCACCAGTGATTCGGCCTTCAAGCAGTTCTTC
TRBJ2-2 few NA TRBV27 CATRDGYRGLFF TGTGCCACCAGGGACGGATATCGGGGGCTGTTTTTT
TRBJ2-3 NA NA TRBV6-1 CASSERQGGGFTQYF TGTGCCAGCAGTGAACGACAGGGAGGGGGCTTTACGCAGTATTTT
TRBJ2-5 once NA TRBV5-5 CASSFQGPQETQYF TGTGCCAGCAGCTTTCAGGGACCCCAAGAGACCCAGTACTTC
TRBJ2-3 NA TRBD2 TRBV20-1 CSARARGLGTDTQYF TGCAGTGCTAGAGCGCGGGGGTTGGGGACAGATACGCAGTATTTT
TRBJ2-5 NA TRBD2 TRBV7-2 CASSSLPIAGQETQYF TGTGCCAGCAGCTCTCTACCCATAGCGGGGCAAGAGACCCAGTACTTC
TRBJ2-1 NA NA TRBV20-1 CSASVAGMGEQFF TGCAGTGCTAGCGTAGCAGGGATGGGTGAGCAGTTCTTC
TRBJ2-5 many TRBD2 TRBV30 CAWSRREGETQYF TGTGCCTGGAGCCGACGGGAGGGGGAGACCCAGTACTTC